The clone carrying this TCR beta chain showed up just a few times. Sequencing was performed with immunoSEQ multiplex PCR; in TCRdb, only in-frame clones are kept and a portion is missing. In the table there are about 160,000 clones, over 70% of which are singletons. The data were taken from a study of blood T cell repertoires in COVID-19. Looking at the study overall: Samples representing acute and convalescent COVID-19 were sourced from the United States, Italy and Spain. Nucleic acid was either cDNA or gDNA, and it came from T cells, B-cell-depleted T cells, or PBMCs.

Participants came from 24 US areas, aged roughly 18 to 90 years. Cohorts were determined from participant-reported clinical history. Per germline, CDR1 SGHTS and CDR2 YDEGEE. Deletions cut 7 bases from V and 4 bases from J, with 8 bases between. This CDR3 is 12 amino acids long. This sequence joins TRBV5-8 and TRBJ1-4; D uncertain. The sequenced sample consisted of PBMCs or T cells enriched from blood (not recorded which). This receptor was obtained from a woman between 35 and 50 years old with acute COVID-19. CDR3 in DNA: TGTGCCAGCGGAGAGGATAATGAAAAACTGTTTTTT. Amino acid sequence: CASGEDNEKLFF.